A selection of T cell receptor beta chains follows, all from one sample in a study of Graves' ophthalmopathy and Graves' hyperthyroidism. TCRdb redid the calling of the multiplex PCR reads with MiXCR, one entry per CDR3 protein. The data show about 500,000 distinct CDR3 sequences, 39% seen once. The specimen sequenced was peripheral blood or thyroid tissue (not recorded which). These receptors came from an adult man with Graves' hyperthyroidism. Each CDR3 is given with its conserved first and last residue. The D gene is left open where the match is weak. Only some rows state a clone size, as once, few, many or a class for expanded clones.

>TRBJ2-7|.|TRBV19|.
CASTNRVYEQYF
TGTGCCAGTACTAACAGGGTATACGAGCAGTACTTC
>TRBJ1-5|TRBD1|TRBV2|.
CASSRGQDNQPQHF
TGTGCCAGCAGTAGGGGACAGGACAATCAGCCCCAGCATTTT
>TRBJ1-1|.|TRBV19|many
CASSIGTSVAFF
TGTGCCAGTAGTATCGGGACGTCGGTGGCTTTCTTT
>TRBJ1-3|.|TRBV18|once
CASSPPRGGNTIYF
TGTGCCAGCTCACCACCGCGGGGCGGAAACACCATATATTTT
>TRBJ2-5|TRBD2|TRBV5-8|many
CASRRLAGTQETQYF
TGTGCCAGCAGGCGACTAGCGGGGACACAAGAGACCCAGTACTTC
>TRBJ2-6|TRBD1|TRBV19|.
CASSTGTGRISGANVLTF
TGTGCCAGTAGTACAGGGACAGGACGAATCTCTGGGGCCAACGTCCTGACTTTC
>TRBJ1-1|.|TRBV6-5|.
CASSYTRKTEAFF
TGTGCCAGCAGTTACACCCGGAAGACTGAAGCTTTCTTT
>TRBJ1-5|TRBD1|TRBV6-1|.
CASSQSGQGFLLDQPQHF
TGTGCCAGCAGTCAATCGGGACAGGGTTTTTTGCTTGATCAGCCCCAGCATTTT
>TRBJ1-5|.|TRBV7-8|many
CASSFGRGSNQPQHF
TGTGCCAGCAGCTTCGGTCGGGGGAGCAATCAGCCCCAGCATTTT
>TRBJ1-5|.|TRBV20-1|once
CSAGAGAGSNQPQHF
TGCAGTGCCGGAGCGGGGGCAGGGAGCAATCAGCCCCAGCATTTT
>TRBJ2-7|.|TRBV28|few
CASSLSGAGVSYEQYF
TGTGCCAGCAGTTTATCGGGGGCAGGGGTCTCCTACGAGCAGTACTTC
>TRBJ2-7|.|TRBV20-1|many
CSVEGAQMLYEQYF
TGCAGTGTGGAGGGGGCCCAAATGCTTTACGAGCAGTACTTC
>TRBJ1-3|.|TRBV7-2|many
CASSVDSQLTGNTIYF
TGTGCCAGCAGCGTGGACAGTCAACTAACTGGAAACACCATATATTTT
>TRBJ1-3|.|TRBV7-8|many
CASSLMPTTGFGGNTIYF
TGTGCCAGCAGCTTAATGCCGACAACAGGGTTCGGTGGAAACACCATATATTTT
>TRBJ1-1|.|TRBV29-1|many
CSVCLRGDCTEAFF
TGCAGCGTTTGTCTCCGCGGGGATTGCACTGAAGCTTTCTTT
>TRBJ1-4|.|TRBV29-1|many
CSVEDLAFLRVSTNEKLFF
TGCAGCGTTGAAGATCTTGCGTTTTTGAGGGTATCAACTAATGAAAAACTGTTTTTT
>TRBJ1-3|.|TRBV19|.
CASRGEARGNTIYF
TGTGCCAGTAGGGGGGAAGCCAGGGGAAACACCATATATTTT
>TRBJ1-2|TRBD1|TRBV20-1|many
CSATGVTNYGYTF
TGCAGTGCCACAGGGGTGACCAACTATGGCTACACCTTC
>TRBJ2-7|.|TRBV5-8|many
CASSVPNSNYEQYF
TGTGCCAGCAGCGTACCTAACTCGAACTACGAGCAGTACTTC
>TRBJ1-4|.|TRBV15|once
CATSRDLVGGGAWYEKLFF
TGTGCCACCAGCAGAGATCTAGTTGGCGGGGGGGCCTGGTATGAAAAACTGTTTTTT
>TRBJ1-6|TRBD1|TRBV7-9|.
CASSTPTRGRASNSPLHF
TGTGCCAGCAGCACTCCAACCAGGGGGCGCGCGTCTAATTCACCCCTCCACTTT
>TRBJ1-3|TRBD1|TRBV15|many
CATKRTGWDPFLSGNTIYF
TGTGCCACCAAGCGGACAGGGTGGGATCCATTCCTCTCTGGAAACACCATATATTTT
>TRBJ1-1|.|TRBV7-3|many
CASSLMTGNTEAFF
TGTGCCAGCAGCTTAATGACGGGGAACACTGAAGCTTTCTTT
>TRBJ1-6|.|TRBV6-2/TRBV6-3|.
CASRPGTDRPLHF
TGTGCCAGCAGACCAGGGACCGACCGGCCCCTCCACTTT
>TRBJ1-5|.|TRBV28|.
CASSRAGKLQHF
TGTGCCAGCAGTCGCGCGGGTAAGCTGCAGCATTTT
>TRBJ2-1|.|TRBV9|.
CASSLVRANLHNEQFF
TGTGCCAGCAGCTTAGTTCGCGCTAACTTGCACAATGAGCAGTTCTTC
>TRBJ2-1|.|TRBV24-1|.
CATSDLRSGGEGYNEQFF
TGTGCCACCAGTGATTTGAGGTCCGGGGGAGAAGGCTACAATGAGCAGTTCTTC
>TRBJ2-1|.|TRBV24-1|.
CATSARDIRSYNEQFF
TGTGCCACCAGTGCGAGAGATATAAGGTCCTACAATGAGCAGTTCTTC
>TRBJ1-4|.|TRBV12-3/TRBV12-4|few
CASSDRSSPLTTNEKLFF
TGTGCCAGCAGTGATCGTTCAAGCCCCCTTACAACTAATGAAAAACTGTTTTTT
>TRBJ1-5|.|TRBV20-1|many
CSARDFRGGSQPQHF
TGCAGTGCTAGAGATTTTCGGGGGGGGAGTCAGCCCCAGCATTTT
>TRBJ2-7|TRBD2|TRBV29-1|few
CSVRTSGTIPEEQYF
TGCAGCGTGAGGACTAGCGGGACTATCCCGGAAGAGCAGTACTTC
>TRBJ2-2|TRBD2|TRBV12-3/TRBV12-4|few
CASRGGRQNTGELFF
TGTGCCAGCAGGGGCGGGAGGCAGAACACCGGGGAGCTGTTTTTT
>TRBJ2-3|.|TRBV10-2|.
CASSEQGRNTQYF
TGCGCCAGCAGTGAGCAGGGGAGAAATACGCAGTATTTT
>TRBJ1-1|.|TRBV5-8|many
CASSLSSGNTEAFF
TGTGCCAGCAGCTTGTCGTCAGGGAACACTGAAGCTTTCTTT
>TRBJ2-2|.|TRBV5-1|.
CASSPGFMDTGELFF
TGTGCCAGCAGCCCAGGGTTTATGGACACCGGGGAGCTGTTTTTT
>TRBJ1-6|.|TRBV5-4|.
CASSLVRGVGNSPLHF
TGTGCCAGCAGCTTGGTTAGGGGGGTCGGCAATTCACCCCTCCACTTT
>TRBJ1-6|.|TRBV15|few
CATSRESVLTVKNSPLHF
TGTGCCACCAGCAGGGAATCCGTGTTGACAGTAAAAAATTCACCCCTCCACTTT
>TRBJ1-1|TRBD1|TRBV19|few
CASSPPTGEYIHTEAFF
TGTGCCAGTAGTCCACCGACAGGGGAATACATTCACACTGAAGCTTTCTTT
>TRBJ2-7|TRBD1|TRBV29-1|.
CGGDRMFEQYF
TGCGGTGGGGACAGGATGTTCGAGCAGTACTTC
>TRBJ1-5|.|TRBV29-1|.
CSVLTGDSYEHF
TGCAGCGTGCTGACAGGTGATTCCTACGAGCATTTT
>TRBJ2-1|.|TRBV5-1|.
CASSLEPESPGEQFF
TGCGCCAGCAGCTTGGAGCCAGAGAGTCCGGGTGAGCAGTTCTTC
>TRBJ1-2|TRBD1|TRBV7-6|.
CASSLASQGSVYGYTF
TGTGCCAGCAGCTTAGCCTCACAGGGGTCGGTCTATGGCTACACCTTC
>TRBJ1-4|.|TRBV10-3|.
CASSQERRAEKLFF
TGTGCCAGCAGCCAGGAGAGGCGAGCCGAAAAACTGTTTTTT
>TRBJ2-7|TRBD1|TRBV2|many
CASSATGQRTGGQYF
TGTGCCAGCAGTGCAACGGGACAGCGGACCGGAGGGCAGTACTTC
>TRBJ1-2|.|TRBV6-1|many
CASSERQTMNYGYTF
TGTGCCAGCAGTGAGAGGCAGACGATGAACTATGGCTACACCTTC
>TRBJ1-1|.|TRBV18|.
CTSSPRRIPEAFF
TGTACCAGCTCACCGCGACGGATACCTGAAGCTTTCTTT
>TRBJ1-2|.|TRBV10-3|.
CAIRSQGSGYTF
TGTGCCATCAGGTCCCAGGGGAGCGGCTACACCTTC
>TRBJ1-5|TRBD1|TRBV6-6|few
CASSSQDRGGNQPQHF
TGTGCCAGCAGTTCCCAAGACAGGGGCGGCAATCAGCCCCAGCATTTT
>TRBJ2-7|TRBD1|TRBV19|few
CASSPTRTGGASAPYEQYF
TGTGCCAGTAGCCCTACACGGACAGGGGGCGCGTCGGCCCCCTACGAGCAGTACTTC
>TRBJ2-7|TRBD1|TRBV29-1|.
CSARREDRGERGGIYEQYF
TGCAGCGCTCGGCGAGAGGACAGGGGAGAGAGGGGCGGTATATACGAGCAGTACTTC
>TRBJ1-2|TRBD1|TRBV29-1|many
CSADGQGANYGYTF
TGCAGCGCCGACGGACAGGGGGCTAACTATGGCTACACCTTC